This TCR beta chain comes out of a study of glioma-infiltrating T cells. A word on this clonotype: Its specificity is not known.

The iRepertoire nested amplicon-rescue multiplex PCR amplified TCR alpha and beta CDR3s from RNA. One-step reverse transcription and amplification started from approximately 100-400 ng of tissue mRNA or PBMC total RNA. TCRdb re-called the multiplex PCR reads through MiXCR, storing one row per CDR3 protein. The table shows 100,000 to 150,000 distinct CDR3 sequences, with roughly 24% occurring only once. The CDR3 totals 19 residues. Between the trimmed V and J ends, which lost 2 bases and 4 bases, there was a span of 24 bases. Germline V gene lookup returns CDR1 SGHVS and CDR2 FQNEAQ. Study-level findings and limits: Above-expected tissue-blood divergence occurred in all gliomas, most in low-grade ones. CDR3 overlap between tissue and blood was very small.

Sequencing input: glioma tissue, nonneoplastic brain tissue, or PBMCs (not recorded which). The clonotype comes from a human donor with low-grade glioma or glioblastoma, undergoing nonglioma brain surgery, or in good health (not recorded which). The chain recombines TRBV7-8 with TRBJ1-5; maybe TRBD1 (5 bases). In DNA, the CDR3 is TGTGCCAGCAGCTTACGGGTATTGAGTACTGGGGACCAAAATCAGCCCCAGCATTTT. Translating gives CASSLRVLSTGDQNQPQHF.